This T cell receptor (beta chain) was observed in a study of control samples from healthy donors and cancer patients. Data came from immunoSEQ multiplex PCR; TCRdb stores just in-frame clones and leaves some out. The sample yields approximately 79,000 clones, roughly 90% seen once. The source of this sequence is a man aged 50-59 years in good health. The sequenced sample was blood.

The CDR3 sequence: CASSPRAGLEGYTF. CDR3 sequence (DNA): TGTGCCAGCAGCCCCAGAGCAGGCCTGGAGGGCTACACCTTC. The V gene is TRBV3-1 (or the pseudogene TRBV3-2), the J gene TRBJ1-2; D is undetermined. The CDR3 spans 14 residues. Germline loops: CDR1 LGHDT, CDR2 YNNKEL (reference sequence). Trimming stripped 4 bases from V and 8 bases from J, with 17 bases between.